The 28 T cell receptor beta chains reported below all come from one sample, sequenced in a study of graft-versus-host responses after intestinal transplantation. These receptors have no identified antigens. Assay used: immunoSEQ multiplex PCR; TCRdb lists only in-frame clones, some missing. The data show roughly 110,000 clones, about nine tenths seen once. Specimen: unstimulated CD4+ T cells sorted from spleen or lymph node cells, collected before transplant. These receptors came from a human donor who was the organ donor for an intestinal transplant.

V and J are TRBV11-2 and TRBJ1-1, with D perhaps matching TRBD1 (6 bases). Germline CDR1 is SGHAT and CDR2 is FQNNGV. V gave up 0 bases and J gave up 10 bases, with 21 bases separating them. The CDR3 has 16 amino acids. Here the CDR3 reads CASSLEATVTGSGAFF. In DNA form, the CDR3 reads TGTGCCAGCAGCTTAGAGGCGACAGTAACAGGGTCGGGAGCTTTCTTT. Using reference TRBV11-2 and TRBJ1-1 for the parts outside the CDR3, the full variable domain is EAGVAQSPRYKIIEKRQSVAFWCNPISGHATLYWYQQILGQGPKLLIQFQNNGVVDDSQLPKDRFSAERLKGVDSTLKIQPAKLEDSAVYLCASSLEATVTGSGAFFGQGTRLTVV.

This chain joins TRBV19 and TRBJ2-3, with D unclear. Trimming removed 1 base at V and 7 bases at J, with 6 bases between. The germline V gene has CDR1 LNHDA and CDR2 SQIVND (reference sequence). The CDR3 runs 12 residues. The CDR3: CASSIVGYTQYF. The CDR3 region has the DNA TGTGCCAGTAGTATAGTGGGATATACGCAGTATTTT.

This clone was detected once. J is TRBJ2-2 and V is TRBV11-2; 10 bases align to TRBD2. CDR1 is SGHAT and CDR2 is FQNNGV in the germline V gene. The CDR3 spans 13 residues. Trimming cost V 8 bases and J 6 bases; bases outside gene matches: 3. This chain's CDR3 is CASQGTSAGELFF. The CDR3 region has the DNA TGTGCCAGCCAAGGGACTAGCGCCGGGGAGCTGTTTTTT.

The chain joins TRBV10-1 to TRBJ2-1, with 7 bases identical to TRBD2. CDR1 and CDR2 (germline): WNHNN, SYGVQD (reference sequence). The junction had 12 bases not matched to a gene; V was cut back by 8 bases and J by 8 bases. The CDR3 is 14 residues long. CDR3 protein: CASGEAGRGDEQFF. The CDR3 DNA reads as TGCGCCAGCGGAGAAGCGGGGAGGGGCGATGAGCAGTTCTTC.

The chain links TRBV5-6 to TRBJ1-6; 7 bases align to TRBD1. The CDR3 totals 16 residues. After removal of 4 bases from V and 8 bases from J, the junction contained 12 bases not matched to a gene. The germline V gene encodes CDR1 SGHDT and CDR2 YYEEEE. The CDR3, as DNA: TGTGCCAGCAGCGAACTTCCGACAGGGTTGGATTCACCCCTCCACTTT. Its protein product is CASSELPTGLDSPLHF.

The V and J genes are TRBV7-9 and TRBJ1-1; D remains unclear. CDR1 and CDR2 from the germline V gene are SEHNR and FQNEAQ (reference sequence). The CDR3 spans 16 residues. V was clipped by 4 bases and J by 0 bases, with 15 bases between them. CDR3 region: CASSSTQTAMNTEAFF. In DNA, the CDR3 is TGTGCCAGCAGCTCCACACAAACAGCAATGAACACTGAAGCTTTCTTT.

The rearrangement joins TRBV5-1 to TRBJ1-5; 7 bases are a match to TRBD1. The CDR3 has 15 amino acids. The V and J ends lost 5 bases and 3 bases, in that order; junction bases with no gene match: 8. CDR1 and CDR2 (germline): SGHRS, YFSETQ. The CDR3 sequence is CASSFEGQNNQPQHF. CDR3 nucleotides: TGCGCCAGCAGTTTCGAGGGACAGAACAATCAGCCCCAGCATTTT.

Concerning this clone: The sample has other DNA sequences that encode this CDR3 too. The rearrangement links TRBV28 to TRBJ1-1; 12 positions match TRBD1. CDR3 length equals 16 residues. V lost 7 bases and J lost 4; bases outside the gene matches: 10. The germline gives CDR1 MDHEN, CDR2 SYDVKM. The CDR3: CASTLGTGGWSTEAFF. The CDR3 bases are TGTGCCAGCACCCTCGGGACAGGGGGCTGGAGCACTGAAGCTTTCTTT.

This clone was counted once. The CDR3 protein is CASSPSLAGSYNEQFF. The DNA for the CDR3 is TGTGCCAGCAGCCCTAGTTTAGCGGGCTCCTACAATGAGCAGTTCTTC. The chain couples TRBV9 to TRBJ2-1; TRBD2 agrees at 7 bases. The CDR3 is 16 amino acids. Losses at the gene ends were 4 bases for V and 0 bases for J; bases not matched to a gene: 7. Per the germline V gene, CDR1 is SGDLS and CDR2 is YYNGEE.

The chain uses TRBV7-9 and TRBJ1-1, with D perhaps matching TRBD1 (6 bases). V was pared by 5 bases and J by 1 base, with 23 bases between. CDR3 length equals 18 residues. CDR1 and CDR2 (germline): SEHNR, FQNEAQ (reference sequence). The CDR3, as DNA: TGTGCCAGCAGCCCTCGTGGGGGCCCCGTCTCACGGAACACTGAAGCTTTCTTT. Residues: CASSPRGGPVSRNTEAFF.

This sequence joins TRBV6-1 and TRBJ2-4, with 9 bases lining up with TRBD2. CDR1 is MNHNS, CDR2 SASEGT, per germline. The CDR3 extends over 13 amino acids. V lost 8 bases to trimming and J lost 5 bases; unmatched junction nucleotides: 4. The CDR3 spells CASRTSVENIQYF. CDR3 nucleotides: TGTGCCAGCCGGACTAGCGTGGAAAACATTCAGTACTTC.

The rearrangement joins TRBV18 to TRBJ1-5, with D tentatively TRBD1 (5 bases). The germline CDR1 and CDR2 sequences are KGHSH and LQKENI. Trimming stripped 5 bases from V and 1 base from J, with 9 bases between. The CDR3 covers 14 residues. Written as DNA, the CDR3 is TGTGCCAGCTCAGCAGGGAGAAGCAATCAGCCCCAGCATTTT. It yields the protein CASSAGRSNQPQHF.

This clone showed up just once. J is TRBJ1-4 and V is TRBV7-2; D gene uncertain. V was trimmed by 5 bases and J by 1 base, leaving 5 bases between them. Germline loops: CDR1 SGHTA, CDR2 FQGNSA. This CDR3 comprises 13 residues. The CDR3: CASSRQTNEKLFF. CDR3 sequence (DNA): TGTGCCAGCAGCCGCCAAACTAATGAAAAACTGTTTTTT.

The CDR3: CASSPPGTSGTITDTQYF. The CDR3 nucleotides are TGTGCCAGCAGCCCACCAGGGACTAGCGGGACGATCACAGATACGCAGTATTTT. The chain has TRBV9 and TRBJ2-3; 13 nucleotides match TRBD2. The germline gives CDR1 SGDLS, CDR2 YYNGEE. J gave up 2 bases and V 4 bases, and 10 bases lay outside the gene matches. This CDR3 has 18 residues.

This clone was counted between two and nine times. In nucleotides, the CDR3 is TGTGCCAGCAGTGGGGGGGAGGGGGCGGACACCATATATTTT. Translation: CASSGGEGADTIYF. The chain has TRBV6-4 and TRBJ1-3, with 7 bases matching TRBD1. The V segment lost 4 bases and the J segment 8 bases; nucleotides outside the gene matches: 8. Germline CDR1 reads MRHNA; CDR2 reads SNTAGT. CDR3 length equals 14 residues.

The table lists this clone with a few counts. The V call is TRBV7-2, the J call TRBJ1-5; D is possibly TRBD1 (5 bases). Germline values: CDR1 SGHTA, CDR2 FQGNSA. The V and J ends lost 1 base and 5 bases respectively, with 6 bases between them. CDR3 length: 13 residues. Here the CDR3 reads CASSLGGDQPQHF. The CDR3 nucleotides read TGTGCCAGCAGCTTAGGAGGGGATCAGCCCCAGCATTTT.

The chain couples TRBV18 to TRBJ2-2, with 9 positions matching TRBD1. The length of the CDR3 is 18 residues. V trimming: 3 bases; J trimming: 7 bases; junction bases outside the gene matches: 15. Germline CDR1 and CDR2: KGHSH and LQKENI. The CDR3 sequence: CASSPDWYRDRDHGELFF. The CDR3 DNA reads as TGTGCCAGCTCACCCGATTGGTACCGGGACAGGGACCACGGGGAGCTGTTTTTT.

This clone was picked up one time. The chain uses TRBV7-2 and TRBJ1-2; D call uncertain. The CDR3 loop spans 13 amino acids. Germline values: CDR1 SGHTA, CDR2 FQGNSA. V was pared by 2 bases and J by 8 bases, with 12 bases between. In DNA, the CDR3 is TGTGCCAGCAGCTTACGAAAGATCCACGGCTACACCTTC. Protein sequence: CASSLRKIHGYTF.

This clone was seen more than once but under ten times. J is TRBJ1-4 and V is TRBV29-1, with D maybe TRBD1 (6 bases). Trimming shortened V by 6 bases and J by 8 bases, and 19 bases separated the two germline ends. Germline CDR1 SQVTM, CDR2 ANQGSEA. This CDR3 is 14 amino acids long. CDR3 region: CSVAQGGGKEKLFF. DNA for the CDR3: TGCAGCGTAGCACAGGGTGGAGGTAAAGAAAAACTGTTTTTT.

This clone was detected a few times. The chain has TRBV7-2 and TRBJ1-3; the D gene is possibly TRBD1 (5 bases). The CDR3 is 16 amino acids. Trimming shortened V by 5 bases and J by 0 bases, and 14 bases separated the two germline ends. Germline CDR1 is SGHTA and CDR2 is FQGNSA. In DNA, the CDR3 is TGTGCCAGCAGCCTCGGACCTCAGGGCTCTGGAAACACCATATATTTT. Its protein is CASSLGPQGSGNTIYF.

The chain has TRBV2 and TRBJ2-7, with 10 bases matching TRBD1. Germline values: CDR1 SNHLY, CDR2 FYNNEI. V shed 8 bases and J 5 bases; nucleotides not matched to a gene: 12. The CDR3 totals 15 residues. CDR3 in DNA: TGTGCCAGCTCTCTGGACAGGGGGGAGTTCGACGAGCAGTACTTC. This sequence encodes CASSLDRGEFDEQYF.

This clone occurred once. The rearrangement joins TRBV27 to TRBJ2-7, with TRBD2 matching 9 bases. The CDR3 has 15 residues. Germline values: CDR1 MNHEY, CDR2 SMNVEV (reference sequence). The V segment lost 8 bases and the J segment 1 base; nucleotides outside the gene matches: 9. DNA for the CDR3: TGTGCCAGCTGGGAGCGCGGGGGGGGATCCTACGAGCAGTACTTC. Its protein product is CASWERGGGSYEQYF.

This rearrangement joins TRBV6-6 to TRBJ1-1, with D hard to call. Germline V gives CDR1 MNHNY, CDR2 SVGAGI (reference sequence). This CDR3 contains 11 residues. The V and J ends lost 2 bases and 11 bases respectively, with 9 bases between them. CDR3 bases: TGTGCCAGCAGTTACGAGCGTAGGGCTTTCTTT. It is translated as CASSYERRAFF.

This chain links TRBV5-1 with TRBJ2-1; 10 bases align to TRBD2. With V trimmed by 0 bases and J by 8 bases, 11 bases remained unmatched. CDR1 and CDR2 from the germline V gene are SGHRS and YFSETQ. The CDR3 sequence is 17 residues long. The DNA of the CDR3 is TGCGCCAGCAGCTTGGCGGCTATAGCGGGGGGCGGAGATGAGCAGTTCTTC. Protein product: CASSLAAIAGGGDEQFF.

The V gene is TRBV21-1, the J gene TRBJ2-1. TRBV21-1 is annotated as a pseudogene. This CDR3 is built from 15 residues. CDR3 region: CASSKVGTMANEQFF. CDR3 sequence (DNA): TGTGCCAGCAGCAAAGTCGGAACGATGGCCAATGAGCAGTTCTTC.

The chain carries TRBV25-1 and TRBJ2-5; the match to TRBD1 covers 10 bases. Germline V gene lookup returns CDR1 MGHDK and CDR2 SYGVNS. V lost 6 bases and J lost 5; bases outside the gene matches: 0. This CDR3 has 12 residues. The CDR3 DNA reads TGTGCCAGCAGGGGACAGGGGGAGACCCAGTACTTC. This encodes CASRGQGETQYF.

The V and J genes are TRBV6-1 and TRBJ1-6; the D is unclear. The CDR3 runs to 15 residues. Germline CDR1 and CDR2: MNHNS and SASEGT. V was shortened by 6 bases and J by 2 bases, with 11 bases between the two germline ends. CDR3 loop: CASRLDTAYNSPLHF. The CDR3 bases are TGTGCCAGCAGATTAGACACCGCCTATAATTCACCCCTCCACTTT.

The chain is built from TRBV5-1 and TRBJ2-7, with D tentatively TRBD1 or TRBD2 (5 bases each). CDR3 length: 14 residues. CDR1 and CDR2 from the germline V gene are SGHRS and YFSETQ. Deletions cut 2 bases from V and 2 bases from J, with 11 bases between. The CDR3 loop is CASSFGGGPYEQYF. CDR3 DNA: TGCGCCAGCAGCTTTGGGGGTGGGCCCTACGAGCAGTACTTC. Looking up the rest from reference TRBV5-1 and TRBJ2-7 gives the full variable domain: KAGVTQTPRYLIKTRGQQVTLSCSPISGHRSVSWYQQTPGQGLQFLFEYFSETQRNKGNFPGRFSGRQFSNSRSEMNVSTLELGDSALYLCASSFGGGPYEQYFGPGTRLTVT.